One and the same sample provided the 10 T cell receptor beta chains below, sequenced in a study of preoperative IRX-2 immunotherapy in early breast cancer. Assay: immunoSEQ multiplex PCR; the TCRdb copy retains only in-frame clones and omits some. The table shows more than 35,000 clones, with roughly 80% occurring only once. Treatment here: preoperative locoregional IRX-2 cytokine immunotherapy. Here the sequenced sample was tumor tissue, taken after IRX-2 immunotherapy. The receptors come from a human donor with breast cancer.

The chain combines TRBV19 with TRBJ2-1; D uncertain. This CDR3 spans 15 amino acids. V gave up 1 base and J gave up 6 bases, with 13 bases separating them. Per the germline V gene, CDR1 is LNHDA and CDR2 is SQIVND (reference sequence). The CDR3 DNA follows: TGTGCCAGTAGTATAGTCTCAGGAACTGCCAATGAGCAGTTCTTC. The encoded protein is CASSIVSGTANEQFF.

This rearrangement joins TRBV5-1 to TRBJ2-1, with a tentative D call TRBD2 (6 bases). CDR1 and CDR2 (germline): SGHRS, YFSETQ. The CDR3 has 15 amino acids. Trimming pared 0 bases from V and 6 bases from J, leaving 13 bases between. The CDR3 sequence: CASSLDGGAFNEQFF. CDR3 in DNA: TGCGCCAGCAGCTTGGACGGAGGGGCATTCAATGAGCAGTTCTTC.

This clone was seen just once. The V gene is TRBV19, the J gene TRBJ1-6, with a possible D match to TRBD1 (5 bases). Germline V gives CDR1 LNHDA, CDR2 SQIVND (reference sequence). The V end was cut by 9 bases, the J end by 0 bases, with 12 bases between. The CDR3 is 15 residues long. The CDR3 DNA reads TGTGCCAGCGGACCAGGGAGCTCCTATAATTCACCCCTCCACTTT. This sequence encodes CASGPGSSYNSPLHF.

This clone was seen more than once but under ten times. The rearrangement uses TRBV19 and TRBJ2-2, with D perhaps TRBD2 (5 bases). Germline values: CDR1 LNHDA, CDR2 SQIVND (reference sequence). The CDR3 totals 15 residues. Trimming removed 2 bases from V and 5 bases from J, with 12 bases in between. CDR3 sequence (DNA): TGTGCCAGTAGTATATCCTGGACTCGGACCGGGGAGCTGTTTTTT. This encodes CASSISWTRTGELFF. The whole variable domain, filled in from reference TRBV19 and TRBJ2-2, reads DGGITQSPKYLFRKEGQNVTLSCEQNLNHDAMYWYRQDPGQGLRLIYYSQIVNDFQKGDIAEGYSVSREKKESFPLTVTSAQKNPTAFYLCASSISWTRTGELFFGEGSRLTVL.

The genes are TRBV19 and TRBJ2-1; TRBD2 matches 14 bases. CDR1 LNHDA and CDR2 SQIVND come from the germline V gene (reference sequence). The V and J ends lost 5 bases and 9 bases, in that order; junction bases with no gene match: 18. This CDR3 spans 19 amino acids. The CDR3 nucleotides are TGTGCCAGTAGTCACCCCAGGGGCCGGGGACTAGCGGGAGCAAGTGAGCAGTTCTTC. Translating it yields CASSHPRGRGLAGASEQFF.

This clone was detected once. The chain has TRBV7-1 and TRBJ2-3; D might be TRBD2 (6 bases). TRBV7-1 has ORF status, its function being uncertain. The CDR3 spans 15 residues. Trimming shortened V by 6 bases and J by 2 bases, and 15 bases separated the two germline ends. The CDR3: CASSYLGGLTDTQYF. Written as DNA, the CDR3 is TGTGCCAGCAGTTACCTCGGGGGACTCACAGATACGCAGTATTTT.

The rearrangement uses TRBV11-3 and TRBJ2-7; D is perhaps TRBD1 (6 bases). There are 16 residues in the CDR3. Germline lookup yields CDR1 SGHNT and CDR2 YENEEA. Trimming pared 4 bases from V and 0 bases from J, leaving 16 bases between. CDR3 nucleotides: TGTGCCAGCAGCTCCAGGGGAACATTTAGCTCCTACGAGCAGTACTTC. The encoded protein is CASSSRGTFSSYEQYF. Filled out from reference TRBV11-3 and TRBJ2-7, the complete variable domain reads EAGVVQSPRYKIIEKKQPVAFWCNPISGHNTLYWYLQNLGQGPELLIRYENEEAVDDSQLPKDRFSAERLKGVDSTLKIQPAELGDSAVYLCASSSRGTFSSYEQYFGPGTRLTVT.

The chain combines TRBV18 with TRBJ2-2; D possibly corresponds to TRBD2 (6 bases). The CDR3 totals 13 residues. Deletions cut 6 bases from V and 5 bases from J, with 10 bases between. CDR1 and CDR2 (germline): KGHSH, LQKENI. The DNA of the CDR3 is TGTGCCAGCTCCCCCGCGGGGACCGGGGAGCTGTTTTTT. Translation: CASSPAGTGELFF.

This sequence joins TRBV10-2 and TRBJ2-2, with D uncertain. The germline gives CDR1 WSHSY, CDR2 SAAADI. CDR3 length equals 13 residues. V was clipped by 6 bases and J by 3 bases, with 8 bases between them. CDR3 in amino acids: CASRDLDTGELFF. The CDR3 DNA follows: TGCGCCAGCAGGGACCTAGACACCGGGGAGCTGTTTTTT.

The rearrangement joins TRBV6-4 to TRBJ2-5; D gene unclear. The CDR3 is made up of 11 amino acids. Germline CDR1 reads MRHNA; CDR2 reads SNTAGT. V lost 11 bases and J 5 bases, leaving 12 bases between the germline ends. This CDR3 reads CAVSPKETQYF. DNA of the CDR3: TGTGCCGTATCACCGAAGGAGACCCAGTACTTC.